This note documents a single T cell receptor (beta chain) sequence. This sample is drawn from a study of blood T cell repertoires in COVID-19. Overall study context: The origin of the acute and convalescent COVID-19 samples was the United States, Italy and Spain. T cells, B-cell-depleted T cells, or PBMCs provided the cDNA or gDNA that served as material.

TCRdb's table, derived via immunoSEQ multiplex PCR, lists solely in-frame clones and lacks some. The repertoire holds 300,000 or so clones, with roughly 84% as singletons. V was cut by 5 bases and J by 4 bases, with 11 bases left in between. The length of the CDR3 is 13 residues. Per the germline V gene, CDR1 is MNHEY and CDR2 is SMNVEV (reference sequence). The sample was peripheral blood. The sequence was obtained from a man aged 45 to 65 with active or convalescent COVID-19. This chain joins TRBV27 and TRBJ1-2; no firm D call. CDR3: CASSTAASYGYTF. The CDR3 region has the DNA TGTGCCAGCAGTACCGCTGCCAGCTATGGCTACACCTTC.